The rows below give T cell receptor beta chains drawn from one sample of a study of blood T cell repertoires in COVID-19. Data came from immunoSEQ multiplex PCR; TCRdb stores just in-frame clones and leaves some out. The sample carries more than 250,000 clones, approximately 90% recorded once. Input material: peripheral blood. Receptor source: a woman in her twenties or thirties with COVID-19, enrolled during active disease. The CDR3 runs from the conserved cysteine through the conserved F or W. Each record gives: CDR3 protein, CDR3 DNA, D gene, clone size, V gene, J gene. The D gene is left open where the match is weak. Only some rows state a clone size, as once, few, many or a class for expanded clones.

CDR3: CASSSPRVLAGDEQFF; DNA: TGTGCCAGCAGTTCCCCGAGGGTACTAGCGGGGGATGAGCAGTTCTTC; D: TRBD2; size: NA; V: TRBV28; J: TRBJ2-1
CDR3: CASSLRQGDQPQHF; DNA: TGTGCCAGCAGCCTACGACAGGGTGATCAGCCCCAGCATTTT; D: TRBD1; size: NA; V: TRBV7-2; J: TRBJ1-5
CDR3: CASSSWGGRTGTYNEQFF; DNA: TGCGCCAGCAGCAGCTGGGGGGGGAGGACAGGGACCTACAATGAGCAGTTCTTC; D: NA; size: NA; V: TRBV5-1; J: TRBJ2-1
CDR3: CASSSPTGRQETQYF; DNA: TGTGCCAGCAGTTCCCCGACAGGCAGACAAGAGACCCAGTACTTC; D: NA; size: NA; V: TRBV21-1; J: TRBJ2-5
CDR3: CASSTGQGGSDTQYF; DNA: TGTGCCAGTAGTACCGGACAGGGTGGGTCAGATACGCAGTATTTT; D: TRBD1; size: NA; V: TRBV19; J: TRBJ2-3
CDR3: CASSTERGGADTQYF; DNA: TGTGCCAGCAGTACGGAGCGGGGGGGAGCGGATACGCAGTATTTT; D: TRBD2; size: few; V: TRBV6-4; J: TRBJ2-3
CDR3: CASSLNEGLVAFF; DNA: TGTGCCAGCAGCTTAAACGAAGGTCTAGTAGCTTTCTTT; D: NA; size: NA; V: TRBV11-3; J: TRBJ1-1
CDR3: CASSPQIPRIVTGNTIYF; DNA: TGTGCCAGCAGTCCGCAAATCCCACGAATAGTCACTGGAAACACCATATATTTT; D: NA; size: NA; V: TRBV28; J: TRBJ1-3
CDR3: CASSNGEGQPQHF; DNA: TGTGCCAGCAGTAACGGGGAAGGTCAGCCCCAGCATTTT; D: NA; size: NA; V: TRBV12-3/TRBV12-4; J: TRBJ1-5
CDR3: CASTRSEVSTDTQYF; DNA: TGCGCCAGCACCCGGTCCGAGGTTAGCACAGATACGCAGTATTTT; D: NA; size: NA; V: TRBV5-1; J: TRBJ2-3